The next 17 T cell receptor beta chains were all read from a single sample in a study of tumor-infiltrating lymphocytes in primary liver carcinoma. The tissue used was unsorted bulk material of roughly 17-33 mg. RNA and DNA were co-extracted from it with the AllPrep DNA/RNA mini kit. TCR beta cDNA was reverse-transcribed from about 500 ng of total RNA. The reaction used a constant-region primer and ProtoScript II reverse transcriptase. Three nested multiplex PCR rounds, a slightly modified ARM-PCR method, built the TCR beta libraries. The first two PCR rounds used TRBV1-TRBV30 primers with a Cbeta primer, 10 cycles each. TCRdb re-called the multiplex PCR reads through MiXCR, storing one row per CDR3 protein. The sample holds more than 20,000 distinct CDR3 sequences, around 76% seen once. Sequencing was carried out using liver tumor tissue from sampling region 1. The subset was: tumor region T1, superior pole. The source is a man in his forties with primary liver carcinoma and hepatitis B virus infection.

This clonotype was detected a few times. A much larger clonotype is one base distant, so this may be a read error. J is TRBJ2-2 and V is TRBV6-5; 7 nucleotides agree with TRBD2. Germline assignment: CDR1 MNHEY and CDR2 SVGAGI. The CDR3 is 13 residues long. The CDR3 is CASYREVIGELFF. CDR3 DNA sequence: TGTGCCAGCTACCGGGAGGTCATCGGGGAGTTGTTTTTT.

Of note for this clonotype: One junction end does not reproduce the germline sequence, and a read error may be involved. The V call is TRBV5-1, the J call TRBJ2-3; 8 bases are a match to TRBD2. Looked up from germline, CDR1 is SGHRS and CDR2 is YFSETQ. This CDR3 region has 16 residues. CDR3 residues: CASSMGAGDWGDTQCF. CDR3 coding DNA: TGCGCTAGCAGCATGGGAGCGGGGGATTGGGGAGATACGCAGTGTTTT.

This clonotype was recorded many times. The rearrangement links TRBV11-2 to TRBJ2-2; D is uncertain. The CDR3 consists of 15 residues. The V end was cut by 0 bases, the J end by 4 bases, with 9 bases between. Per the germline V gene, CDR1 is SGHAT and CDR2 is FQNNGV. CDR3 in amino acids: CASSLEPGLTGELFF. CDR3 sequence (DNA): TGTGCCAGCAGCTTAGAACCCGGGCTCACCGGGGAGCTGTTTTTT.

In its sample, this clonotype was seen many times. The CDR3 coding sequence is TGTGCCAGCAACCTGTTGGGGGTAGTATACAATGAGCAGTTCTTC. This sequence encodes CASNLLGVVYNEQFF. The V and J genes are TRBV5-8 and TRBJ2-1; possibly TRBD1 or TRBD2 for D (5 bases each). Per germline, CDR1 SGHTS and CDR2 YDEGEE. V was shortened by 6 bases and J by 4 bases, with 17 bases between the two germline ends. The CDR3 length is 15 residues. Full variable domain (outside the CDR3, taken from reference TRBV5-8 and TRBJ2-1): EAGVTQSPTHLIKTRGQQATLRCSPISGHTSVYWYQQALGLGLQFLLWYDEGEERNRGNFPPRFSGRQFPNYSSELNVNALELEDSALYLCASNLLGVVYNEQFFGPGTRLTVL.

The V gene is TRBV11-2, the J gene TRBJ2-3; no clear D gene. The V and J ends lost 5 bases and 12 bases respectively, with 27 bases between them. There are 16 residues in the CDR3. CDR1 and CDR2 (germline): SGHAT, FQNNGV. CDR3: CASSRQLINPTDVQYF. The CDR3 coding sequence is TGTGCCAGCAGCCGACAACTCATCAACCCCACAGATGTACAGTATTTT.

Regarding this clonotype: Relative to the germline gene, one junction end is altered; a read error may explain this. The CDR3 DNA sequence: TGTGCCAGTAGCTTAGTGAGGCTAGTCCTGGGAAAAAAAGAGACCCAGTACTTC. The encoded protein is CASSLVRLVLGKKETQYF. The chain couples TRBV11-2 to TRBJ2-5, with unresolved D. The CDR3 sequence is 18 residues long. Germline assignment: CDR1 SGHAT and CDR2 FQNNGV.

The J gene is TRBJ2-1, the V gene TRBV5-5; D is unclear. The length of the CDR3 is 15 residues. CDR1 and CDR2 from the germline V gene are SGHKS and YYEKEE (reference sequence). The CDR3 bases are TGTGCAAACAGCTTGGTTCCCGGACGGTACGATGAGCAGTTCTTC. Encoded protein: CANSLVPGRYDEQFF. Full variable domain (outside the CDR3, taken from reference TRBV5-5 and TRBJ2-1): DAGVTQSPTHLIKTRGQQVTLRCSPISGHKSVSWYQQVLGQGPQFIFQYYEKEERGRGNFPDRFSARQFPNYSSELNVNALLLGDSALYLCANSLVPGRYDEQFFGPGTRLTVL.

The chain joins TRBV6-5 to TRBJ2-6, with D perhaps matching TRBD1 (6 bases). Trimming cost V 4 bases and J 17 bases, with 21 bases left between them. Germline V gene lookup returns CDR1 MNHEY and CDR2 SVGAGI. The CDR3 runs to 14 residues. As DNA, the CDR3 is TGTGCCAGCAGTTCCGTCGTGGGGGCCAACTTCTTGACTTTC. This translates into CASSSVVGANFLTF.

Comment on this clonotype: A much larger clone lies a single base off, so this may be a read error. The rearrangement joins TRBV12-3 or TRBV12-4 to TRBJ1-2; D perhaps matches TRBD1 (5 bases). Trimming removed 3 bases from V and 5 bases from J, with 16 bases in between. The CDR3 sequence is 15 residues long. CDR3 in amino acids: CASSFASGGVYGYTF. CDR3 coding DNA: TGTGCCAGCAGTTTCGCCTCTGGGGGGGTGTATGGCTACACCTTC.

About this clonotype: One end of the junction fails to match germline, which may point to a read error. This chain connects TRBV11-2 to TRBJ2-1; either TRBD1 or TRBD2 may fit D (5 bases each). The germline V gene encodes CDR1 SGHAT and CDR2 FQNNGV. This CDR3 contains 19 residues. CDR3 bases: TGCGCCAGCAGCTTAGATGGGCGATTCTACGGGACCCTTTACAATGAGCAGTTCTTC. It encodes CASSLDGRFYGTLYNEQFF.

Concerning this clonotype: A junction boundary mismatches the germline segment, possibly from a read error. Here the CDR3 reads CTSSPGTTLNTQYF. Written as DNA, the CDR3 is TGTACCAGCAGCCCCGGGACCACACTTAATACGCAGTATTTT. V usage is TRBV5-4 and J usage is TRBJ2-3; perhaps D is TRBD1 or TRBD2 (5 bases each). Per the germline V gene, CDR1 is SGHNT and CDR2 is YYREEE (reference sequence). The CDR3 is 14 amino acids.

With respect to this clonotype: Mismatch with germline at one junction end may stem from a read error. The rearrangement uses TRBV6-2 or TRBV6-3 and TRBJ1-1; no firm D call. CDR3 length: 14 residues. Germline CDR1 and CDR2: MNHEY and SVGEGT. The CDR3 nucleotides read TGTGCCAGCAGTTACCTAAAGCTGAACACTGAAGTTTTCTTT. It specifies CASSYLKLNTEVFF.

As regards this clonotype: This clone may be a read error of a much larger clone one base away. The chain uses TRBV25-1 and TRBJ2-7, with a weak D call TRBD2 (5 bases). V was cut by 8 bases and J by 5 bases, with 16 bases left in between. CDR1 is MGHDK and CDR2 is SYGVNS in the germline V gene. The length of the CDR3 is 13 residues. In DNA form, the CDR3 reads TGTGCCAGCGGCACTATCGAAGCGGACGAGCAGTACTTC. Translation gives CASGTIEADEQYF.

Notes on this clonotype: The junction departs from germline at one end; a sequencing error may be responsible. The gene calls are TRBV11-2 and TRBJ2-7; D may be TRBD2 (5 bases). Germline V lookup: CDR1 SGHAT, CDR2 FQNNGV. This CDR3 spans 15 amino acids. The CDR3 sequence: CVSSLSSGITYEQYF. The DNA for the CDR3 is TGTGTCAGCAGTTTATCCTCGGGGATTACTTACGAGCAGTACTTC.

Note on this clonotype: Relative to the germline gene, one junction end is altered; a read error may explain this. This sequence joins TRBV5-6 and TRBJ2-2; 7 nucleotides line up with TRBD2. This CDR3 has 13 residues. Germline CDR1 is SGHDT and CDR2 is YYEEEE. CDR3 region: CASSLACAGELYF. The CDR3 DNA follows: TGTGCCAGCAGCTTGGCCTGCGCGGGGGAGCTGTATTTT.

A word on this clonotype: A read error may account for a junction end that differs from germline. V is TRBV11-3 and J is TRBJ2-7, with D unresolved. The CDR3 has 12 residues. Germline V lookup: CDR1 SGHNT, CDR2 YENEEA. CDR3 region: CADQRLTYEQYF. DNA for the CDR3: TGTGCCGACCAACGGTTGACTTACGAGCAGTATTTC.

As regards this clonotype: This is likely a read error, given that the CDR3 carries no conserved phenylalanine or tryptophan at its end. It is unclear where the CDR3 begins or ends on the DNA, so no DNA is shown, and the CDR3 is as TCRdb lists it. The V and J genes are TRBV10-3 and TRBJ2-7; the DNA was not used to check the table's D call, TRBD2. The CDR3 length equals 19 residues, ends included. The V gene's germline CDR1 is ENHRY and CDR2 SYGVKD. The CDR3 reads CAITKRSGLAGGFPYEQYL.